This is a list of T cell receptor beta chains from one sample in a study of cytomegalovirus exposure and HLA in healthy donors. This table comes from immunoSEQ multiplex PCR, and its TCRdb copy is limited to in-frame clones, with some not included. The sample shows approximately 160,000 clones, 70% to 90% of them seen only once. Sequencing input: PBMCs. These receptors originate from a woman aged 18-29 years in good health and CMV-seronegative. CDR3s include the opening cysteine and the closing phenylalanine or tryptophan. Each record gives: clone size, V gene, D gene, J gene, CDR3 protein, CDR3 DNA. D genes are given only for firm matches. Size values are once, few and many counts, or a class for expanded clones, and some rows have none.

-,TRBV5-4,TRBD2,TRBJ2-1,CASSLGLVGNEQFF,TGTGCCAGCAGCCTAGGACTAGTAGGAAATGAGCAGTTCTTC
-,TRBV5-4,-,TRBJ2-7,CASSTSTGPQGQYF,TGTGCCAGCAGCACCTCGACAGGCCCCCAGGGGCAGTACTTC
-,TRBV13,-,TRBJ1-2,CASSLAWEGYTF,TGTGCCAGCAGCTTAGCTTGGGAGGGCTACACCTTC
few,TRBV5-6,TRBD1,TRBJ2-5,CASSRGDSWETQYF,TGTGCCAGCAGTCGAGGGGACAGCTGGGAGACCCAGTACTTC
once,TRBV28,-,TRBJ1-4,CASTTQRGGEYEKLFF,TGTGCCAGCACCACCCAAAGGGGGGGCGAGTATGAAAAACTGTTTTTT
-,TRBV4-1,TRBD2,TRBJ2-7,CASSQDSGRAYEQYF,TGCGCCAGCAGCCAAGATAGCGGGAGGGCCTACGAGCAGTACTTC
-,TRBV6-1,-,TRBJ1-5,CASSEVPGGIVQPQHF,TGTGCCAGCAGTGAAGTTCCGGGAGGGATCGTTCAGCCCCAGCATTTT
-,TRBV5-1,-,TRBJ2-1,CASSLGGSDNEQFF,TGCGCCAGCAGCTTGGGAGGTAGCGACAATGAGCAGTTCTTC
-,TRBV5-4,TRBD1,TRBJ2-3,CASSRPGQGTDTQYF,TGTGCCAGCAGCAGACCGGGACAGGGCACAGATACGCAGTATTTT
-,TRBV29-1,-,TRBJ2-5,CSVEDVGPETQYF,TGCAGCGTTGAGGATGTGGGGCCAGAGACCCAGTACTTC
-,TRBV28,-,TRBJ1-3,CASSPALAGTGNTIYF,TGTGCCAGCAGTCCAGCTTTAGCGGGGACTGGAAACACCATATATTTT
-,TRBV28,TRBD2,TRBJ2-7,CASSLSSGGTYEQYF,TGTGCCAGCAGTTTATCCAGCGGGGGTACCTACGAGCAGTACTTC
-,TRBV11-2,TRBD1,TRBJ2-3,CASSLPPQGKLSTDTQYF,TGTGCCAGCAGCTTACCTCCACAGGGGAAACTTTCTACAGATACGCAGTATTTT
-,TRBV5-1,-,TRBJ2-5,CASSLGFPGNQETQYF,TGCGCCAGCAGCTTGGGATTCCCGGGAAACCAAGAGACCCAGTACTTC
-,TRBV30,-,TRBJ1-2,CAWSTGHGYTF,TGTGCCTGGAGTACAGGGCATGGCTACACCTTC
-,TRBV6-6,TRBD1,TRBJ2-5,CASSYSGQLQETQYF,TGTGCCAGCAGTTACTCGGGACAGCTCCAAGAGACCCAGTACTTC
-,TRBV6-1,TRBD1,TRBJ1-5,CASSGGDRGHQPQHF,TGTGCCAGCAGTGGCGGGGACAGGGGGCATCAGCCCCAGCATTTT
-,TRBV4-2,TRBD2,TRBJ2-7,CASSQGVLAGTHEQYF,TGTGCCAGCAGCCAAGGAGTACTAGCGGGAACCCACGAGCAGTACTTC
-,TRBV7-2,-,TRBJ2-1,CASSLDRSNEQFF,TGTGCCAGCAGCCTAGACCGCAGCAATGAGCAGTTCTTC
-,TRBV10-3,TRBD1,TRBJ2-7,CAISGIQGDEQYF,TGTGCCATCAGTGGCATTCAGGGGGATGAGCAGTACTTC
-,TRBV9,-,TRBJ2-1,CASSVGGGGEQFF,TGTGCCAGCAGCGTAGGAGGGGGGGGTGAGCAGTTCTTC
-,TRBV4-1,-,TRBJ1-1,CASSPVPDANTEAFF,TGCGCCAGCAGCCCCGTCCCAGATGCGAACACTGAAGCTTTCTTT
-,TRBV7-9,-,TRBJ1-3,CASSSRARQSSGNTIYF,TGTGCCAGCAGCTCCCGAGCCCGACAGTCCTCTGGAAACACCATATATTTT
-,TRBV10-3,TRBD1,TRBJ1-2,CASGGTETNGYTF,TGTGCCAGCGGGGGGACAGAGACCAATGGCTACACCTTC
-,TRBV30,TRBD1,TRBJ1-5,CAWSPGQGATQPQHF,TGTGCCTGGAGTCCCGGACAGGGGGCCACTCAGCCCCAGCATTTT
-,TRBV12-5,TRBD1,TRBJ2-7,CASGLVGTGIGYEQYF,TGTGCTAGTGGTTTGGTAGGGACAGGGATCGGGTACGAGCAGTACTTC
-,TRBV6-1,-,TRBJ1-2,CASSDQAFTPYGYTF,TGTGCCAGCAGTGATCAGGCATTCACACCTTATGGCTACACCTTC
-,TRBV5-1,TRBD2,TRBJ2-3,CASSLGLAGGLVDTQYF,TGCGCCAGCAGCCTCGGACTAGCGGGAGGATTGGTAGATACGCAGTATTTT
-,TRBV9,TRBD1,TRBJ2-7,CASSPLGTGNFEQYF,TGTGCCAGCAGCCCCCTAGGGACAGGGAACTTCGAGCAGTACTTC
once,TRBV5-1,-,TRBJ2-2,CASSLEGFGELFF,TGCGCCAGCAGCTTGGAGGGGTTCGGGGAGCTGTTTTTT
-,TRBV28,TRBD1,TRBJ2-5,CASSLIEQGAEGTQYF,TGTGCCAGCAGTTTAATCGAACAGGGGGCGGAAGGGACCCAGTACTTC
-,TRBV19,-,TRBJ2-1,CASSIDRRAHEQFF,TGTGCCAGTAGTATAGATCGTCGTGCGCATGAGCAGTTCTTC
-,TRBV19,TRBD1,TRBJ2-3,CASSIGAGGFDTQYF,TGTGCCAGTAGTATAGGGGCAGGGGGTTTTGATACGCAGTATTTT
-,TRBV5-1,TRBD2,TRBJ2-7,CASSLAGGLASGEQYF,TGCGCCAGCAGCTTGGCTGGGGGACTAGCGTCGGGCGAGCAGTACTTC
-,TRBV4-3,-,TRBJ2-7,CASGNQRESEQYF,TGCGCCAGCGGCAATCAGAGGGAGTCCGAGCAGTACTTC
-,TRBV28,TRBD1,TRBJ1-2,CASSPGQGYGYTF,TGTGCCAGCAGCCCAGGACAGGGCTATGGCTACACCTTC
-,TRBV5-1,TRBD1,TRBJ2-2,CASSWGTANTGELFF,TGCGCCAGCAGCTGGGGGACAGCGAACACCGGGGAGCTGTTTTTT
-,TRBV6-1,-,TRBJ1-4,CATLSTGGNEKLFF,TGTGCCACCCTATCGACAGGAGGAAACGAAAAACTGTTTTTT
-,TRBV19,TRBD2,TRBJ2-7,CASSGLAGGPFNEQYF,TGTGCCAGTAGTGGACTAGCGGGAGGCCCCTTTAACGAGCAGTACTTC
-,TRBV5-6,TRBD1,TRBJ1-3,CASSTGQGGGNTIYF,TGTGCCAGCAGCACCGGACAGGGGGGAGGAAACACCATATATTTT
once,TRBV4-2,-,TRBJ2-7,CASSLSPLF,TGTGCCAGCAGCCTTTCCCCTCTCTTC
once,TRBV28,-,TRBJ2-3,CASSPGTQSTDTQYF,TGTGCCAGCAGTCCGGGGACACAGAGCACAGATACGCAGTATTTT
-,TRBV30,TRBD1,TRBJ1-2,CAADRGSYYGYTF,TGTGCCGCGGACAGGGGGAGCTACTATGGCTACACCTTC
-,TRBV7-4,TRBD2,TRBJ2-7,CASMLTGGPCLYGQYF,TGTGCCAGCATGCTCACGGGAGGCCCCTGCCTTTACGGGCAGTACTTC
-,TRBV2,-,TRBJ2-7,CASRPRRLNYEQYF,TGTGCCAGCAGACCTAGGCGGCTAAACTACGAGCAGTACTTC
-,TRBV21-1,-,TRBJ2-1,CASSKPGLAGSYNEQFF,TGTGCCAGCAGCAAACCCGGACTAGCGGGGTCCTACAATGAGCAGTTCTTC
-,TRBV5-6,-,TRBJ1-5,CASSFGPQGHQRQPQHF,TGTGCCAGCAGCTTCGGTCCCCAGGGTCACCAACGTCAGCCCCAGCATTTT
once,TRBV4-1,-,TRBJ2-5,CASSQDEGLKETQYF,TGCGCCAGCAGCCAAGATGAGGGATTAAAAGAGACCCAGTACTTC
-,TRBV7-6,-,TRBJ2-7,CASSLERGGMAYEQYF,TGTGCCAGCAGCTTAGAACGGGGCGGGATGGCCTACGAGCAGTACTTC
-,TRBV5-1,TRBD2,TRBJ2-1,CASSLKLSGRNEQFF,TGCGCCAGCAGCTTGAAGTTAAGCGGGAGAAATGAGCAGTTCTTC
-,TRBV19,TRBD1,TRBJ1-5,CASRIRGRINQPQHF,TGTGCCAGTAGGATAAGGGGGCGGATCAATCAGCCCCAGCATTTT
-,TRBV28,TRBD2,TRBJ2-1,CASSLLAGGGGDEQFF,TGTGCCAGCAGCTTACTAGCGGGAGGAGGGGGGGATGAGCAGTTCTTC
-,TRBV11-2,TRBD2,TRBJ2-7,CASSPRTSGSDEQYF,TGTGCCAGCAGCCCACGGACTAGCGGGAGCGACGAGCAGTACTTC
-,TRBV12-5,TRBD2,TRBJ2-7,CASGLGTSGNEQYF,TGTGCTAGTGGTTTGGGGACTAGCGGGAACGAGCAGTACTTC
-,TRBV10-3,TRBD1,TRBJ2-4,CAISGAQGQAFNGAKNIQYF,TGTGCCATCAGTGGGGCCCAGGGACAGGCCTTTAACGGAGCCAAAAACATTCAGTACTTC
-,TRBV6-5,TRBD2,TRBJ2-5,CASSRTSGTETQYF,TGTGCCAGCAGTAGGACTAGCGGGACCGAGACCCAGTACTTC